This record covers a single T cell receptor beta chain. The sample is drawn from a study of blood T cell repertoires in COVID-19. Study at large: Sites across the United States, Italy and Spain contributed samples from acute and convalescent COVID-19. T cells, B-cell-depleted T cells, or PBMCs supplied cDNA or gDNA.

Methods used by the authors: From reference gene primer amplification, estimates of nucleated cell counts were derived. The table came from immunoSEQ multiplex PCR; TCRdb's copy has only in-frame clones and leaves some out. The V and J calls and the clone size are those of that table, but D and trimming were determined from the DNA. The data contain 120,000 or so clones, over 75% of them singletons. With 7 bases removed from V and 6 bases from J, the gap between germline ends came to 9 bases. This CDR3 contains 11 residues. Germline V gene sequence: CDR1 SNHLY, CDR2 FYNNEI. The source is an elderly woman with acute or convalescent COVID-19. The J gene is TRBJ1-1, the V gene TRBV2; D not certain. Input material: peripheral blood. CDR3 in amino acids: CASIRLAEAFF. For the CDR3, the DNA is TGTGCCAGCATCAGACTGGCTGAAGCTTTCTTT.